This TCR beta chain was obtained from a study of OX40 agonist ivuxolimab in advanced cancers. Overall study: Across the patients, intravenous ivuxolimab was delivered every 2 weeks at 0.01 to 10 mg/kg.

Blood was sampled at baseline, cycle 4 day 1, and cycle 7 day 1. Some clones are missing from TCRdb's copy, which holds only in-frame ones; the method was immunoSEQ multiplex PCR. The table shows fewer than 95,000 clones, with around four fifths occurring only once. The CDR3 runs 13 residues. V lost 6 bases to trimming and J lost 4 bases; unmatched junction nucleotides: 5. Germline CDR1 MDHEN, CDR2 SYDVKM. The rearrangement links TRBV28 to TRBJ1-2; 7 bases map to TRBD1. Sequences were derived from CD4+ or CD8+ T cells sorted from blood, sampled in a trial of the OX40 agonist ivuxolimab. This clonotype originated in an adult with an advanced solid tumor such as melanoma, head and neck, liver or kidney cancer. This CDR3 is CASSRQGRYGYTF. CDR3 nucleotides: TGTGCCAGCAGCAGACAGGGCCGCTATGGCTACACCTTC.